These 15 T cell receptor beta chains were sequenced from one sample in a study of blood T cell repertoires in COVID-19. Measured with immunoSEQ multiplex PCR; TCRdb has only the in-frame clones, and not every one. This sample has 65,000 to 95,000 clones, with 89% found just once. Sequencing was done on a sample of peripheral blood. The receptors come from a man between 65 and 85 years old with active or convalescent COVID-19.

This chain joins TRBV4-1 and TRBJ1-2; 7 positions agree with TRBD1. The CDR3 contains 15 residues. Germline trimming cut 4 bases from V and 3 bases from J; bases unmatched to any gene: 8. Per the germline V gene, CDR1 is MGHRA and CDR2 is YSYEKL. Here the CDR3 reads CASSPREGADYGYTF. For the CDR3, the DNA is TGCGCCAGCAGCCCCCGGGAGGGGGCAGACTATGGCTACACCTTC.

This rearrangement joins TRBV3-1 (or the pseudogene TRBV3-2) to TRBJ1-1; the D gene is possibly TRBD1 (5 bases). Germline V gene lookup returns CDR1 LGHDT and CDR2 YNNKEL (reference sequence). V was trimmed by 5 bases and J by 8 bases, leaving 12 bases between them. The CDR3 extends over 12 amino acids. CDR3 residues: CASSAGGREAFF. As DNA, the CDR3 is TGTGCCAGCAGCGCCGGGGGGAGGGAAGCTTTCTTT.

The V gene is TRBV6-5, the J gene TRBJ1-1; D might be TRBD1 (5 bases). Germline CDR1 is MNHEY and CDR2 is SVGAGI. The CDR3 is 12 residues long. V was shortened by 6 bases and J by 9 bases, with 14 bases between the two germline ends. The CDR3 protein is CASSGGGNKAFF. CDR3 in DNA: TGTGCCAGCAGCGGGGGGGGGAATAAAGCTTTCTTT.

This chain links TRBV19 with TRBJ2-1, with a tentative D call TRBD2 (7 bases). The CDR3 loop spans 15 amino acids. V lost 5 bases and J lost 10, with 21 bases in between. Germline lookup yields CDR1 LNHDA and CDR2 SQIVND (reference sequence). The CDR3 sequence: CASSSPNGGRDEQFF. The CDR3 bases are TGTGCCAGTAGTTCCCCCAACGGGGGGCGCGACGAGCAGTTCTTC.

The chain has TRBV7-3 and TRBJ2-1, with D possibly matching TRBD1 (6 bases). The CDR3 runs 14 residues. V lost 4 bases to trimming and J lost 5 bases, with 12 bases between them. Germline CDR1 reads SGHTA; CDR2 reads FQGTGA. The CDR3 protein is CASSSQGWDNEQFF. CDR3 nucleotides: TGTGCCAGCAGCTCACAGGGTTGGGACAATGAGCAGTTCTTC.

The rearrangement uses TRBV10-3 and TRBJ2-3; 9 nucleotides agree with TRBD2. With 7 bases clipped from V and 1 base from J, the junction kept 6 bases outside the gene matches. The germline V gene encodes CDR1 ENHRY and CDR2 SYGVKD. The CDR3 loop spans 15 amino acids. CDR3: CAITGGGGRTDTQYF. In nucleotides, the CDR3 is TGTGCCATCACCGGCGGGGGGGGCCGCACAGATACGCAGTATTTT.

The chain links TRBV12-3 or TRBV12-4 to TRBJ1-2, with D tentatively TRBD1 (6 bases). The CDR3 spans 11 residues. The V end was cut by 3 bases, the J end by 14 bases, with 13 bases between. DNA of the CDR3: TGTGCCAGCAGTTTCCGGGACATCCCTACCTTC. Translating gives CASSFRDIPTF.

The genes are TRBV5-1 and TRBJ1-6, with a weak D call TRBD1 (6 bases). V was pared by 0 bases and J by 7 bases, with 14 bases between. Germline values: CDR1 SGHRS, CDR2 YFSETQ. The CDR3 spans 16 residues. Written as DNA, the CDR3 is TGCGCCAGCAGCTTGGGGGACACTCTTGGGAATTCACCCCTCCACTTT. This codes for CASSLGDTLGNSPLHF. Variable domain in full (rest from reference TRBV5-1 and TRBJ1-6): KAGVTQTPRYLIKTRGQQVTLSCSPISGHRSVSWYQQTPGQGLQFLFEYFSETQRNKGNFPGRFSGRQFSNSRSEMNVSTLELGDSALYLCASSLGDTLGNSPLHFGNGTRLTVT.

The CDR3 is CASRPTAQNTEAFF. CDR3 nucleotide sequence: TGTGCCAGCAGACCTACAGCACAGAACACTGAAGCTTTCTTT. J is TRBJ1-1 and V is TRBV6-5; D is ambiguous. Germline V lookup: CDR1 MNHEY, CDR2 SVGAGI. The CDR3 length is 14 residues. Trimming pared 6 bases from V and 1 base from J, leaving 12 bases between.

This sequence joins TRBV9 and TRBJ2-1; D possibly corresponds to TRBD2 (5 bases). The CDR3 consists of 15 residues. Trimming took 0 bases from V and 8 from J, leaving 15 bases between them. Germline V gives CDR1 SGDLS, CDR2 YYNGEE. DNA for the CDR3: TGTGCCAGCAGCGTAGAGGTTCGGGGAGAGTATGAGCAGTTCTTC. Amino acid sequence: CASSVEVRGEYEQFF. Variable domain in full (rest from reference TRBV9 and TRBJ2-1): DSGVTQTPKHLITATGQRVTLRCSPRSGDLSVYWYQQSLDQGLQFLIQYYNGEERAKGNILERFSAQQFPDLHSELNLSSLELGDSALYFCASSVEVRGEYEQFFGPGTRLTVL.

J is TRBJ1-4 and V is TRBV30, with 7 bases matching TRBD1. CDR3 length: 13 amino acids. Germline loops: CDR1 GTSNPN, CDR2 SVGIG (reference sequence). V dropped 2 bases and J dropped 7; count of bases not matched to a gene: 4. CDR3 sequence reads: CAWSSDRSEKLFF. The CDR3 bases are TGTGCCTGGAGTTCGGACAGGTCTGAAAAACTGTTTTTT.

This rearrangement joins TRBV12-3 or TRBV12-4 to TRBJ1-1, with unresolved D. The CDR3 consists of 12 residues. The V gene lost 6 bases and the J gene lost 5 bases, with 10 bases spanning the gap. The CDR3 DNA is TGTGCCAGCAGCTCCTCGGGGACTGAAGCTTTCTTT. This sequence encodes CASSSSGTEAFF.

The chain is built from TRBV10-1 and TRBJ2-3; 12 bases align to TRBD2. CDR3 length equals 19 residues. In germline, CDR1 is WNHNN, CDR2 SYGVQD (reference sequence). Germline trimming cut 0 bases from V and 3 bases from J; bases unmatched to any gene: 10. The CDR3 bases are TGCGCCAGCAGTGAGTCACGCCTAGCGGGGGGGCCAGGGACAGATACGCAGTATTTT. Its translation is CASSESRLAGGPGTDTQYF.

The J gene is TRBJ2-6, the V gene TRBV7-9; perhaps TRBD1 as D (5 bases). CDR3 length equals 17 residues. The germline V gene encodes CDR1 SEHNR and CDR2 FQNEAQ (reference sequence). V gave up 3 bases and J gave up 2 bases, with 14 bases separating them. The CDR3 bases are TGTGCCAGCAGCTTCTACCCGCAGGGCGCTGGGGCCAACGTCCTGACTTTC. Amino acids: CASSFYPQGAGANVLTF.

In nucleotides, the CDR3 is TGTGCCAGCAGCTTGCCGGGAATCTTTACTGGGGCCAACGTCCTGACTTTC. This gives the protein CASSLPGIFTGANVLTF. The rearrangement joins TRBV5-8 to TRBJ2-6; TRBD2 might be the D (5 bases). Trimming removed 1 base from V and 2 bases from J, with 13 bases in between. Germline values: CDR1 SGHTS, CDR2 YDEGEE. CDR3 length: 17 residues.